Listed here are 23 T cell receptor beta chains from one sample, sequenced in a study of Graves' ophthalmopathy and Graves' hyperthyroidism. RNA transcripts provided the template for amplifying TCR beta CDR3 regions. RT-PCR in the first round used HTBI primers; a second-round multiplex PCR followed. Each CDR3 protein gets one entry after TCRdb re-called the multiplex PCR reads with MiXCR. Of almost 400,000 distinct CDR3 sequences listed, 15% to 20% are singletons. Sequences were obtained from peripheral blood. The receptors were sampled from a woman younger than 30 with Graves' ophthalmopathy.

This clonotype was found many times. V gene TRBV30 combines with J gene TRBJ1-1; possibly TRBD1 for D (5 bases). The CDR3 is made up of 13 amino acids. Trimming shortened V by 5 bases and J by 3 bases, and 13 bases separated the two germline ends. From germline, CDR1 is GTSNPN and CDR2 SVGIG (reference sequence). The chain's CDR3 is CAWGGRRDTEAFF. CDR3 in DNA: TGTGCCTGGGGGGGGAGAAGGGACACTGAAGCTTTCTTT.

This clonotype was seen repeatedly, ten times or more. The chain is built from TRBV20-1 and TRBJ1-1; TRBD1 matches at 9 bases. Looked up from germline, CDR1 is DFQATT and CDR2 is SNEGSKA (reference sequence). V lost 1 base to trimming and J lost 5 bases; unmatched junction nucleotides: 5. This CDR3 has 14 amino acids. The CDR3 sequence: CSARGTGGGTEAFF. The CDR3 DNA reads as TGCAGTGCTAGAGGTACAGGGGGCGGAACTGAAGCTTTCTTT.

This clonotype was recorded many times. The V and J genes are TRBV7-8 and TRBJ1-2, with a possible D match to TRBD1 (5 bases). Trimming took 2 bases from V and 0 from J, leaving 22 bases between them. The CDR3 runs 19 residues. CDR1 is SGHVS, CDR2 FQNEAQ, per germline. The CDR3 here is CASSLPPRGTNLANYGYTF. CDR3 in DNA: TGTGCCAGCAGCTTACCACCAAGGGGAACTAACTTAGCTAACTATGGCTACACCTTC.

V gene TRBV5-1 combines with J gene TRBJ2-7, with D unresolved. This CDR3 has 13 amino acids. V was shortened by 1 base and J by 3 bases, with 8 bases between the two germline ends. Germline CDR1 and CDR2: SGHRS and YFSETQ. CDR3 nucleotide sequence: TGCGCCAGCAGCTTGTTACCAGGCTACGAGCAGTACTTC. This encodes CASSLLPGYEQYF.

The J gene is TRBJ2-7, the V gene TRBV4-1; D may be TRBD1 (5 bases). The germline gives CDR1 MGHRA, CDR2 YSYEKL. Trimming pared 0 bases from V and 3 bases from J, leaving 9 bases between. The CDR3 totals 14 residues. CDR3 DNA sequence: TGCGCCAGCAGCCAAGACCTGGACAACTACGAGCAGTACTTC. It translates to CASSQDLDNYEQYF.

This clonotype was detected ten times or more. A read error may account for a junction end that differs from germline. The chain recombines TRBV20-1 with TRBJ2-7; a weak D match, TRBD1 (7 bases). The CDR3 is made up of 12 amino acids. Germline V CDR1 and CDR2: DFQATT, SNEGSKA (reference sequence). The CDR3 nucleotides read TGCAGTCAGCAGGGGGACTCCCACGAGCAGTACTTC. Amino acids: CSQQGDSHEQYF.

This clonotype was found many times. The chain joins TRBV20-1 to TRBJ1-2; D is ambiguous. Trimming pared 4 bases from V and 5 bases from J, leaving 20 bases between. CDR1 and CDR2 (germline): DFQATT, SNEGSKA (reference sequence). The CDR3 contains 15 residues. CDR3 in DNA: TGCAGTGCTACCCCCTTCCCGGACGGGAAATATGGCTACACCTTC. Translating gives CSATPFPDGKYGYTF.

This clonotype has at least ten counts. The chain recombines TRBV28 with TRBJ2-7; 9 bases are shared with TRBD2. Per the germline V gene, CDR1 is MDHEN and CDR2 is SYDVKM. The V and J ends lost 8 bases and 3 bases, in that order; junction bases with no gene match: 11. This CDR3 contains 15 residues. The CDR3 loop is CASCLGTSHIYEQYF. The CDR3 DNA sequence: TGTGCCAGCTGCCTGGGGACTAGCCATATCTACGAGCAGTACTTC.

In this sample, this clonotype turned up many times. This chain links TRBV7-9 with TRBJ1-2; perhaps TRBD1 as D (5 bases). Looked up from germline, CDR1 is SEHNR and CDR2 is FQNEAQ (reference sequence). CDR3 length: 14 residues. V lost 5 bases and J 3 bases, leaving 13 bases between the germline ends. This CDR3 reads CASSLRVGDYGYTF. CDR3 coding DNA: TGTGCCAGCAGCCTACGGGTGGGGGACTATGGCTACACCTTC.

This clonotype was detected a few times. This may stem from a read error, because a much larger clone lies one nucleotide away. This chain uses TRBV20-1 with TRBJ2-5; D uncertain. There are 14 residues in the CDR3. V was shortened by 2 bases and J by 8 bases, with 18 bases between the two germline ends. CDR1 is DFQATT, CDR2 SNEGSKA, per germline (reference sequence). CDR3 DNA: TGCAGTGCTAGAAGCCGGAACCGGAGAATAACCCAGTACTTC. This codes for CSARSRNRRITQYF.

This clonotype was seen at least ten times. The chain combines TRBV6-1 with TRBJ2-3; no firm D call. The CDR3 has 15 residues. Deletions cut 4 bases from V and 0 bases from J, with 11 bases between. CDR1 is MNHNS and CDR2 is SASEGT in the germline V gene. The CDR3 spells CASSVDGASTDTQYF. In DNA form, the CDR3 reads TGTGCCAGCAGTGTAGACGGAGCTAGCACAGATACGCAGTATTTT.

This clonotype was recorded many times. This sequence joins TRBV27 and TRBJ1-5; no reliable D call. V shed 2 bases and J shed 6 bases, with 5 bases lying between them. The germline V gene has CDR1 MNHEY and CDR2 SMNVEV (reference sequence). The CDR3 runs to 12 residues. The CDR3 DNA sequence: TGTGCCAGCAGTTTAAAAGGTCAGCCCCAGCATTTT. The encoded protein is CASSLKGQPQHF.

The V and J genes are TRBV19 and TRBJ1-2; TRBD1 aligns across 8 bases. The CDR3 covers 13 residues. V shed 9 bases, J shed 6 bases, and the junction held 9 bases outside the gene matches. Germline V gene data show CDR1 as LNHDA and CDR2 as SQIVND (reference sequence). The CDR3 loop reads CASAGGPWDGYTF. The DNA for the CDR3 is TGTGCCAGCGCAGGGGGCCCGTGGGATGGCTACACCTTC.

This clonotype was recorded many times. The chain recombines TRBV6-2 or TRBV6-3 with TRBJ1-1; no reliable D call. Trimming left V 1 base short and J 0 bases short, with 9 bases between. The CDR3 is 15 residues long. Germline CDR1 and CDR2: MNHEY and SVGEGT. CDR3 in amino acids: CASSYLGFLNTEAFF. The CDR3 DNA reads TGTGCCAGCAGTTACTTGGGCTTCTTGAACACTGAAGCTTTCTTT.

There are many counts of this clonotype. V usage is TRBV28 and J usage is TRBJ1-6, with a tentative D call TRBD1 (5 bases). V was trimmed by 4 bases and J by 0 bases, leaving 16 bases between them. Germline V gene data show CDR1 as MDHEN and CDR2 as SYDVKM. This CDR3 has 18 residues. The CDR3 coding sequence is TGTGCCAGCAGTTCTCCCCGGGACGGAGGCTCCTATAATTCACCCCTCCACTTT. Its translation is CASSSPRDGGSYNSPLHF.

This clonotype was seen many times. The chain has TRBV7-9 and TRBJ1-3; 7 positions agree with TRBD1. The CDR3 runs to 15 residues. Germline CDR1 SEHNR, CDR2 FQNEAQ (reference sequence). With 4 bases clipped from V and 4 bases from J, the junction kept 7 bases outside the gene matches. The CDR3 sequence: CASSSDRERGNTIYF. The CDR3, as DNA: TGTGCCAGCAGCTCAGACAGGGAGAGGGGAAACACCATATATTTT.

Ten or more counts support this clonotype. This sequence joins TRBV6-1 and TRBJ2-7; 12 bases are a match to TRBD2. CDR1 is MNHNS and CDR2 is SASEGT in the germline V gene. J was trimmed by 5 bases and V by 4 bases; bases with no gene match: 6. The CDR3 totals 15 residues. The DNA for the CDR3 is TGTGCCAGCAGTGGGGGACTAGCGGGTTTTAACGAGCAGTACTTC. Translated: CASSGGLAGFNEQYF.

J is TRBJ2-7 and V is TRBV7-8, with 8 bases that match TRBD2. V was pared by 5 bases and J by 3 bases, with 18 bases of the junction left unmatched. Germline CDR1 is SGHVS and CDR2 is FQNEAQ. The CDR3 is 18 amino acids. CDR3 residues: CASSQRRPGLEKVYEQYF. The CDR3 DNA reads TGTGCCAGCAGCCAGCGCCGCCCGGGACTAGAGAAGGTCTACGAGCAGTACTTC.

This clonotype showed up many times. The CDR3, as DNA: TGTGCCATCAGTGATCCAGGGGGCCATGGCTACACCTTC. Residues: CAISDPGGHGYTF. V is TRBV10-3 and J is TRBJ1-2, with 8 bases that match TRBD1. The V gene end was trimmed by 3 bases and the J gene end by 6 bases; junction bases not matched to a gene: 3. The CDR3 spans 13 residues. Per the germline V gene, CDR1 is ENHRY and CDR2 is SYGVKD.

Ten or more counts support this clonotype. The chain carries TRBV11-2 and TRBJ2-7; TRBD2 is a possible D gene (7 bases). The germline CDR1 and CDR2 sequences are SGHAT and FQNNGV. The CDR3 is 15 amino acids. The ends were cut back, 0 bases at V and 6 bases at J, with 15 bases in the middle. CDR3 DNA sequence: TGTGCCAGCAGCTTAGATCGGGGGGCCCACGTCGAGCAGTACTTC. Its translation: CASSLDRGAHVEQYF.

This clonotype was picked up a small number of times. V usage is TRBV4-3 and J usage is TRBJ2-5, with 8 positions matching TRBD1. The germline CDR1 and CDR2 sequences are LGHNA and YSLEER. The CDR3 is made up of 16 amino acids. V lost 1 base to trimming and J lost 4 bases; unmatched junction nucleotides: 8. Written as DNA, the CDR3 is TGCGCCAGCAGCCAAGGACAGGGGACCCCGGGAGAGACCCAGTACTTC. This gives the protein CASSQGQGTPGETQYF.

This clonotype was counted ten times or more. This chain connects TRBV3-1 to TRBJ1-3; the D gene is possibly TRBD1 (6 bases). The ends were cut back, 4 bases at V and 0 bases at J, with 16 bases in the middle. This CDR3 has 17 amino acids. The germline V gene encodes CDR1 LGHDT and CDR2 YNNKEL (reference sequence). The CDR3 DNA reads TGTGCCAGCAGCCTACAGGGACACACGATCTCTGGAAACACCATATATTTT. Translated, it gives CASSLQGHTISGNTIYF.

This chain connects TRBV19 to TRBJ1-1; TRBD1 agrees at 12 bases. This CDR3 contains 18 residues. Trimming removed 1 base from V and 1 base from J; junction bases left unmatched: 7. Germline assignment: CDR1 LNHDA and CDR2 SQIVND (reference sequence). The CDR3 DNA sequence: TGTGCCAGTAGTATAGTATGGGACAGGGGGCCACGGAACACTGAAGCTTTCTTT. It codes for CASSIVWDRGPRNTEAFF.